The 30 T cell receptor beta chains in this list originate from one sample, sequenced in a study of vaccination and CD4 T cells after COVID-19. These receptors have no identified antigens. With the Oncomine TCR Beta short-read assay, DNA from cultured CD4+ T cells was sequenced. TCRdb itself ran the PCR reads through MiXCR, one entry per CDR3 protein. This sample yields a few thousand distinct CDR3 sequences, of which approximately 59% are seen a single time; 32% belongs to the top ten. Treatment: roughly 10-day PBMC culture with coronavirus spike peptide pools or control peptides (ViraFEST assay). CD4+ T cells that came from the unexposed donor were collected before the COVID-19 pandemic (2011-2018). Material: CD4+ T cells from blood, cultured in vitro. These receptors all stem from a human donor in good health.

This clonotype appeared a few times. CDR3 region: CSAPRGVEQPQHF. CDR3 DNA: TGCAGTGCTCCCAGGGGCGTCGAACAGCCCCAGCATTTT. The gene calls are TRBV20-1 and TRBJ1-5; TRBD1 is a possible D gene (6 bases). Germline CDR1 reads DFQATT; CDR2 reads SNEGSKA (reference sequence). Trimming cost V 5 bases and J 7 bases, with 15 bases left between them. There are 13 residues in the CDR3.

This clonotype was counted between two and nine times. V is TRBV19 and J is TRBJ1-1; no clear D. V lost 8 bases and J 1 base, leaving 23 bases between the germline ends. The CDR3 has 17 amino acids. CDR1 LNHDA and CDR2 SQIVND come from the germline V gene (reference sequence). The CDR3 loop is CASSTAPLTRPNTEAFF. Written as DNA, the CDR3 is TGTGCCAGTTCTACCGCTCCCCTGACCCGCCCGAACACTGAAGCTTTCTTT.

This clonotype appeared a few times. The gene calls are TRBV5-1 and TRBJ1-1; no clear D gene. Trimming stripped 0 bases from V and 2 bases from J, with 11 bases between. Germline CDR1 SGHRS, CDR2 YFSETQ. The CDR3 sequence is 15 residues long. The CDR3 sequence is CASSLDGRPNTEAFF. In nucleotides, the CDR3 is TGCGCCAGCAGCTTGGACGGACGGCCTAACACTGAAGCTTTCTTT. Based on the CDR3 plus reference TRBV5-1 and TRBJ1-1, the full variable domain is KAGVTQTPRYLIKTRGQQVTLSCSPISGHRSVSWYQQTPGQGLQFLFEYFSETQRNKGNFPGRFSGRQFSNSRSEMNVSTLELGDSALYLCASSLDGRPNTEAFFGQGTRLTVV.

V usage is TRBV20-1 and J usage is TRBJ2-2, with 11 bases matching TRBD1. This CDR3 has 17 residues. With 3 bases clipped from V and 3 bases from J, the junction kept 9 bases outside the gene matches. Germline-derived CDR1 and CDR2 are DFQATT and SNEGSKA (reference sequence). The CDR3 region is CSASNLGQGVYTGELFF. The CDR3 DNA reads TGCAGTGCTAGTAACTTGGGACAGGGGGTGTACACCGGGGAGCTGTTTTTT.

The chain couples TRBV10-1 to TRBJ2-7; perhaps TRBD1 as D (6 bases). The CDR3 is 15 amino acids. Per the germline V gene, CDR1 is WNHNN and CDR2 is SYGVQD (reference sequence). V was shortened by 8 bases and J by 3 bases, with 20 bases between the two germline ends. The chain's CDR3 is CASCKQDRNYYEQYF. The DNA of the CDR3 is TGCGCCAGCTGCAAACAGGACAGAAATTACTACGAGCAGTACTTC.

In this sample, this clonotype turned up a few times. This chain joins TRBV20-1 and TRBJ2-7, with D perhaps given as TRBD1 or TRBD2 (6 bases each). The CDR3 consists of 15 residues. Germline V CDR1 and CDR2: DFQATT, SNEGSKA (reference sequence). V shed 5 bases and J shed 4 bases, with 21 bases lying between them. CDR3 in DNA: TGCAGTGCTGGAGGGGGACTGGCGGGCCCTTACGAGCAGTACTTC. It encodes CSAGGGLAGPYEQYF.

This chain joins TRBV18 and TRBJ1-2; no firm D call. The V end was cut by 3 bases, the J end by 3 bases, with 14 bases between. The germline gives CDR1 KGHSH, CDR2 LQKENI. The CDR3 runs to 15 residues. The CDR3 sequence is CASSPASARDYGYTF. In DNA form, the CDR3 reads TGTGCCAGCTCACCGGCTTCAGCGCGGGACTATGGCTACACCTTC.

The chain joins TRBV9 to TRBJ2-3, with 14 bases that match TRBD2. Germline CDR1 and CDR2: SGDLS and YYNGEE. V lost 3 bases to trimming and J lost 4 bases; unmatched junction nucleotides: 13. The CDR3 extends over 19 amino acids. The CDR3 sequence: CASSAQGRTSGGPADTQYF. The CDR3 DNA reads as TGTGCCAGCAGCGCCCAAGGGCGGACTAGCGGGGGGCCCGCAGATACGCAGTATTTT.

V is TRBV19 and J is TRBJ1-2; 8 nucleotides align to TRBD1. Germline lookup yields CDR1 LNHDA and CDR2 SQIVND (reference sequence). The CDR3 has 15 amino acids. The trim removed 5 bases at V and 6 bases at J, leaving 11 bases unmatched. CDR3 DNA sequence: TGTGCCAGTAGTTCTCGACAGGGGAGGAGGGATGGCTACACCTTC. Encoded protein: CASSSRQGRRDGYTF.

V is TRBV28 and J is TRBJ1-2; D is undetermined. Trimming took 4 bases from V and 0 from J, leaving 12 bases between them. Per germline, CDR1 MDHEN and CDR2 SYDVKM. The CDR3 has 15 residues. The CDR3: CASSSPAETNYGYTF. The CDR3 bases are TGTGCCAGCAGTTCTCCAGCGGAAACTAACTATGGCTACACCTTC.

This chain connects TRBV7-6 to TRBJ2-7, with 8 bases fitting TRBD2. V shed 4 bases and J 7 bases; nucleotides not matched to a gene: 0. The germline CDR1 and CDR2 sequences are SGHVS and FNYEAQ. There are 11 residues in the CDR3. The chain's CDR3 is CASSSGGEQYF. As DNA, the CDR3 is TGTGCCAGCAGCTCGGGGGGGGAGCAGTACTTC.

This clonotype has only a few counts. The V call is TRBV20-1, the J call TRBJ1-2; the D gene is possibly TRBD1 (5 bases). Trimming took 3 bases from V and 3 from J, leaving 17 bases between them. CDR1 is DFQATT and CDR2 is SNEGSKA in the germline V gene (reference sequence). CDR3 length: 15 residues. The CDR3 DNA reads TGCAGTGCTAGTGGGGCAGGTCAAAGGGACTATGGCTACACCTTC. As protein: CSASGAGQRDYGYTF.

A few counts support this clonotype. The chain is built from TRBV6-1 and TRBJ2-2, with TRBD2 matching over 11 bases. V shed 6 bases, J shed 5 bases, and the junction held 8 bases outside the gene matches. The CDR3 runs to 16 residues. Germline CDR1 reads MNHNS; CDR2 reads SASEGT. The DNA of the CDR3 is TGTGCCAGCAGCGTTAGCGGGAGGGCCCGTACCGGGGAGCTGTTTTTT. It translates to CASSVSGRARTGELFF.

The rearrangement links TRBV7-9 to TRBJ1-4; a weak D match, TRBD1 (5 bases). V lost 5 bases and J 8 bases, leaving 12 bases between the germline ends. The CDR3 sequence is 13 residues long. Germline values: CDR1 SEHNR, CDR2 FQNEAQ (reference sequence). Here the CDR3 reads CASSAQGAEKLFF. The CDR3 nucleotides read TGTGCCAGCAGCGCCCAGGGCGCCGAAAAACTGTTTTTT.

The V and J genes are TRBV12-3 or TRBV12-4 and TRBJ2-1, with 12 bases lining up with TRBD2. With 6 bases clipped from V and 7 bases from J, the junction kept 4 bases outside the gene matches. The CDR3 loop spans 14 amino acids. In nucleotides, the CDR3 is TGTGCCAGCAGGACTAGCGGGGGTCGGAATGAGCAGTTCTTC. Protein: CASRTSGGRNEQFF.

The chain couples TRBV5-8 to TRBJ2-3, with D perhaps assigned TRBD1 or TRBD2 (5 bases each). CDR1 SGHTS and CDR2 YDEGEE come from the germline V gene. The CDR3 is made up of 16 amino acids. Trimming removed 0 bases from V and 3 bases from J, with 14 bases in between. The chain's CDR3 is CASSLGGNVGTDTQYF. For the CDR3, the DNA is TGTGCCAGCAGCTTGGGGGGGAACGTTGGGACAGATACGCAGTATTTT.

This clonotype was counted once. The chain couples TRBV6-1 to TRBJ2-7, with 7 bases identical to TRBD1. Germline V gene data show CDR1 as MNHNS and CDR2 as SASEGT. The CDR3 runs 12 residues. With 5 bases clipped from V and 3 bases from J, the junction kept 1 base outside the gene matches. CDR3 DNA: TGTGCCAGCAGTAGGGACAGCTACGAGCAGTACTTC. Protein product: CASSRDSYEQYF.

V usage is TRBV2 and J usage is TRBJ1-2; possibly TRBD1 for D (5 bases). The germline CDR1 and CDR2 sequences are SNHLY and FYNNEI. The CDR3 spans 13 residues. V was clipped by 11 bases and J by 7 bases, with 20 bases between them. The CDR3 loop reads CAGSGTTVFGYTF. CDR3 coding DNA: TGTGCCGGCTCCGGGACTACCGTGTTTGGCTACACCTTC.

CDR3: CASATGSRDTQYF. The CDR3 DNA reads TGTGCTAGTGCCACCGGATCGAGGGATACGCAGTATTTT. This chain joins TRBV12-5 and TRBJ2-3; D is unresolved. CDR3 length: 13 amino acids. Germline CDR1 reads LGHNT; CDR2 reads FRNRAP. The V gene lost 7 bases and the J gene lost 6 bases, with 14 bases spanning the gap.

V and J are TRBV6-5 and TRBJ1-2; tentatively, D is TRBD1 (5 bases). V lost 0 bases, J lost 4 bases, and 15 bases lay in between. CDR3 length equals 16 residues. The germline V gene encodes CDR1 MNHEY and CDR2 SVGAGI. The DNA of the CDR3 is TGTGCCAGCAGTTACTCGAGTGTGGGGGTTACCTATGGCTACACCTTC. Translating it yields CASSYSSVGVTYGYTF.

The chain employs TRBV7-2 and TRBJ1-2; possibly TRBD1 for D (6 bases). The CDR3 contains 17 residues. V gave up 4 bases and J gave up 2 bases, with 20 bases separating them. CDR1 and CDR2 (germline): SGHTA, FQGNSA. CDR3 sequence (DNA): TGTGCCAGCAGCTCCATTCCGGACAGCCGTTTCAACTATGGCTACACCTTC. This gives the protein CASSSIPDSRFNYGYTF.

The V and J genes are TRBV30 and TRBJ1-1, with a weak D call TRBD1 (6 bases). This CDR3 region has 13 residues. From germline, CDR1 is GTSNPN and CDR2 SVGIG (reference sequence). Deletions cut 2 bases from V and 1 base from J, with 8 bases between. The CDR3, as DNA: TGTGCCTGGAGTTTGACAGGGAACACTGAAGCTTTCTTT. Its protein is CAWSLTGNTEAFF.

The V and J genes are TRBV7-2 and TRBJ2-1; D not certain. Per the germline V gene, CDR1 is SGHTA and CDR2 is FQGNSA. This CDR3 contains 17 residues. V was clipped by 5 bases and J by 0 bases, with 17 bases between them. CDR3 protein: CASSPAGGRGSYNEQFF. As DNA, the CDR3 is TGTGCCAGCAGCCCGGCTGGCGGCAGAGGCTCCTACAATGAGCAGTTCTTC.

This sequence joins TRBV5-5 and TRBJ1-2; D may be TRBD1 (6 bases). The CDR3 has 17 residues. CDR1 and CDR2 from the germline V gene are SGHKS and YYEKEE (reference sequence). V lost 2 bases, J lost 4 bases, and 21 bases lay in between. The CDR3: CASSFEENRAFIYGYTF. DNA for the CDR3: TGTGCCAGCAGCTTCGAGGAGAACAGGGCCTTTATCTATGGCTACACCTTC.

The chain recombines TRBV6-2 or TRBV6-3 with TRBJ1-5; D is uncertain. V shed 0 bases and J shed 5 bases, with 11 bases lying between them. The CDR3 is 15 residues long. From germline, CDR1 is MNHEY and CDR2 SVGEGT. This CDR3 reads CASSYSDYRYQPQHF. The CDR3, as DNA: TGTGCCAGCAGTTACTCCGATTACAGATATCAGCCCCAGCATTTT.

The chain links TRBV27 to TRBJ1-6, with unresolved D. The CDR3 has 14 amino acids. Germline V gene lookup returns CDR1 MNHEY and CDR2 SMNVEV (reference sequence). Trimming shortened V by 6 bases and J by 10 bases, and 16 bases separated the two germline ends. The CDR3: CASSDRWGSSPLHF. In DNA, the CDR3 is TGTGCCAGCAGCGATAGGTGGGGTTCGTCACCCCTCCACTTT.

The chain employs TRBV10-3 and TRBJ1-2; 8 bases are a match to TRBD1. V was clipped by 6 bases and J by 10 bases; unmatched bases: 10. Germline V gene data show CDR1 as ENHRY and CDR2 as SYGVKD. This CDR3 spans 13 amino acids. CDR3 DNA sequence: TGTGCCATCAGACGTGGACAGGGCCACGTCTACACCTTC. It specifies CAIRRGQGHVYTF.

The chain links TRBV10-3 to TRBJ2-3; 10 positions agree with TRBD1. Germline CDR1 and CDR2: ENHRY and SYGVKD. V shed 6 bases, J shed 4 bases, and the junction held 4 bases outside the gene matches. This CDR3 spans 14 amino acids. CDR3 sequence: CAIRPGQGADTQYF. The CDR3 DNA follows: TGTGCCATCAGGCCCGGACAGGGGGCAGATACGCAGTATTTT.

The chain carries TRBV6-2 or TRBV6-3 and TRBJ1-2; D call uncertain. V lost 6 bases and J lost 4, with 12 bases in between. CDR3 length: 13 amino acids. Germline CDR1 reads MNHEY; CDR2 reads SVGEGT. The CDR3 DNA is TGTGCCAGCAGCCTCCTTTCGACCTATGGCTACACCTTC. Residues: CASSLLSTYGYTF.

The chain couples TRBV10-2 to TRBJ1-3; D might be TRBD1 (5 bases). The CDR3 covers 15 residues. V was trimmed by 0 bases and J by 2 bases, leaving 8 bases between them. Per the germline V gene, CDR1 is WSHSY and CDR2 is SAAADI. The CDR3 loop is CASSESAGTGNTIYF. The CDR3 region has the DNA TGCGCCAGCAGTGAGTCGGCAGGGACTGGAAACACCATATATTTT.